What follows are 29 T cell receptor beta chains derived from one specimen sequenced in a study of T cells in Graves' hyperthyroidism and ophthalmopathy (dated by TCRdb to between 2018 and 2021). Libraries were built with multiplex PCR. The instrument given in TCRdb is Illumina HiSeq 2000. The TCR beta CDR3 regions were amplified from the RNA transcripts. The TCR CDR3 was subjected to a first round of RT-PCR using the HTBI primer set and the Qiagen OneStep RT-PCR kit. Starting from the raw public reads, TCRdb applied fastp trimming at Q25, assembled clones with MiXCR and retained in-frame beta chains. Here each entry gathers all rows of one CDR3 protein and keeps the most common genes and DNA. Present in this sample are about 570,000 distinct CDR3 sequences, around 15% of which were seen just once. The ten largest clones represent about 15% of the sample. Sequenced: blood. Receptor source: a woman in her thirties or forties with Graves' hyperthyroidism.

This clonotype showed up many times. The chain is built from TRBV28 and TRBJ2-7; 12 bases align to TRBD2. V trimming: 2 bases; J trimming: 6 bases; junction bases outside the gene matches: 8. The V gene's germline CDR1 is MDHEN and CDR2 SYDVKM. The CDR3 is made up of 16 amino acids. This CDR3 reads CASSLQTSGSVSEQYF. In nucleotides, the CDR3 is TGTGCCAGCAGTTTACAGACTAGCGGGAGTGTTTCCGAGCAGTACTTC.

In its sample, this clonotype was seen a few times. The chain has TRBV29-1 and TRBJ2-4, with D perhaps TRBD2 (5 bases). Germline CDR1 and CDR2: SQVTM and ANQGSEA. This CDR3 spans 13 amino acids. Trimming shortened V by 7 bases and J by 6 bases, and 16 bases separated the two germline ends. The CDR3 protein is CSAKGRLLNIQYF. The CDR3 DNA is TGCAGCGCTAAAGGACGACTATTAAACATTCAGTACTTC.

Ten or more counts support this clonotype. V usage is TRBV18 and J usage is TRBJ2-7, with TRBD1 identical over 12 bases. Germline-derived CDR1 and CDR2 are KGHSH and LQKENI. The CDR3 spans 15 residues. V gave up 8 bases and J gave up 4 bases; unmatched junction bases: 9. The CDR3 sequence: CASSPPGQGAYEQYF. CDR3 sequence (DNA): TGTGCCAGCAGTCCACCGGGACAGGGGGCTTACGAGCAGTACTTC.

This clonotype was recorded many times. The V call is TRBV28, the J call TRBJ2-7; 7 nucleotides align to TRBD2. The CDR3 loop spans 16 amino acids. The junction had 13 bases not matched to a gene; V was cut back by 5 bases and J by 3 bases. Per the germline V gene, CDR1 is MDHEN and CDR2 is SYDVKM. The CDR3 spells CASSPGGGGSYYEQYF. Written as DNA, the CDR3 is TGTGCCAGCAGTCCCGGCGGGGGTGGGTCTTACTACGAGCAGTACTTC.

The chain couples TRBV7-2 to TRBJ1-1; 7 positions agree with TRBD1. Germline lookup yields CDR1 SGHTA and CDR2 FQGNSA. The junction had 7 bases not matched to a gene; V was cut back by 5 bases and J by 1 base. The CDR3 sequence is 15 residues long. The CDR3 is CASSPRTGENTEAFF. CDR3 nucleotides: TGTGCCAGCAGCCCCCGGACAGGTGAGAACACTGAAGCTTTCTTT.

This chain uses TRBV15 with TRBJ2-2; no reliable D call. The CDR3 extends over 17 amino acids. CDR1 and CDR2 from the germline V gene are LNHNV and YYDKDF (reference sequence). Trimming removed 5 bases at V and 4 bases at J, with 20 bases between. CDR3 sequence: CATSLPTGITATGELFF. The CDR3 DNA reads TGTGCCACCAGCCTCCCCACGGGCATAACGGCCACCGGGGAGCTGTTTTTT.

This clonotype was seen only a few times. The V and J genes are TRBV7-2 and TRBJ1-2; 8 nucleotides align to TRBD1. In germline, CDR1 is SGHTA, CDR2 FQGNSA. The CDR3 sequence is 16 residues long. The V gene end was trimmed by 5 bases and the J gene end by 7 bases; junction bases not matched to a gene: 15. The CDR3, as DNA: TGTGCCAGCAGCCAGCCTTTTGGGCAGGGGGCGGTTGGCTACACCTTC. Encoded protein: CASSQPFGQGAVGYTF.

This clonotype was picked up many times. The chain couples TRBV6-2 or TRBV6-3 to TRBJ2-1; 11 bases fit TRBD2. Germline loops: CDR1 MNHEY, CDR2 SVGEGT. With V trimmed by 5 bases and J by 7 bases, 7 bases remained unmatched. This CDR3 has 15 amino acids. CDR3 in DNA: TGTGCCAGCAGTCGCATAGCGGGAGGGCAGAATGAGCAGTTCTTC. Its translation is CASSRIAGGQNEQFF.

This clonotype appeared many times. This rearrangement joins TRBV7-2 to TRBJ1-5; tentative D call: TRBD1 (6 bases). The germline V gene has CDR1 SGHTA and CDR2 FQGNSA. V lost 5 bases and J 0 bases, leaving 20 bases between the germline ends. The CDR3 has 18 amino acids. DNA for the CDR3: TGTGCCAGCAGCCGCGTTGGGGGGGGCGGGAATAGCAATCAGCCCCAGCATTTT. As protein: CASSRVGGGGNSNQPQHF.

Only a few counts were recorded for this clonotype. This rearrangement joins TRBV20-1 to TRBJ2-1; TRBD2 aligns across 9 bases. Trimming removed 4 bases from V and 3 bases from J; junction bases left unmatched: 7. The CDR3 runs to 15 residues. Germline-derived CDR1 and CDR2 are DFQATT and SNEGSKA (reference sequence). The CDR3 nucleotides read TGCAGTGCTACTGTAGCGGGAGAACACTACAATGAGCAGTTCTTC. It encodes CSATVAGEHYNEQFF.

The chain combines TRBV30 with TRBJ1-4, with TRBD1 identical over 10 bases. Germline loops: CDR1 GTSNPN, CDR2 SVGIG (reference sequence). The CDR3 runs to 13 residues. The J segment lost 5 bases and the V segment lost 5 bases, leaving 2 bases of the junction unmatched. DNA for the CDR3: TGTGCCTGGCGGACAGGGGGAAATGAAAAACTGTTTTTT. Translating gives CAWRTGGNEKLFF.

This chain joins TRBV12-3 or TRBV12-4 and TRBJ1-6; D is unresolved. This CDR3 has 13 residues. The V gene lost 7 bases and the J gene lost 7 bases, with 11 bases spanning the gap. In nucleotides, the CDR3 is TGTGCCAGCACCCTAGGAGGGAATTCACCCCTCCACTTT. This encodes CASTLGGNSPLHF.

In regard to this clonotype: Since a much larger clone is just one base distant, this may be a read error. The gene calls are TRBV3-1 and TRBJ2-5; 9 bases match TRBD2. The CDR3 has 15 residues. Germline assignment: CDR1 LGHDT and CDR2 YNNKEL (reference sequence). Unmatched junction bases numbered 7, after V lost 4 bases and J lost 4 bases. The CDR3 DNA is TGTGCCAGCAGCCCTCGGACTAGCGCGGTAGAGACCCAGTACTTC. It yields the protein CASSPRTSAVETQYF.

This clonotype was counted many times. V is TRBV5-1 and J is TRBJ2-7; D not certain. From germline, CDR1 is SGHRS and CDR2 YFSETQ. The ends were cut back, 4 bases at V and 5 bases at J, with 19 bases in the middle. This CDR3 spans 15 amino acids. CDR3 loop: CASSLNRASLDEQYF. The CDR3 bases are TGCGCCAGCAGCCTCAACCGGGCCTCCCTGGACGAGCAGTACTTC.

The sample holds many counts of this clonotype. V usage is TRBV20-1 and J usage is TRBJ1-2; D unresolved. Germline CDR1 is DFQATT and CDR2 is SNEGSKA (reference sequence). Trimming stripped 6 bases from V and 4 bases from J, with 9 bases between. The length of the CDR3 is 11 residues. The CDR3 spells CSAEGAYGYTF. In nucleotides, the CDR3 is TGCAGTGCCGAGGGCGCCTATGGCTACACCTTC.

This clonotype occurred many times. This sequence joins TRBV29-1 and TRBJ2-1; D is unresolved. V lost 5 bases and J lost 6, with 20 bases in between. The CDR3 sequence is 15 residues long. Germline-derived CDR1 and CDR2 are SQVTM and ANQGSEA. The CDR3 coding sequence is TGCAGCGTTAAACGAGAGCGCGACGTACTCAATGAGCAGTTCTTC. As protein: CSVKRERDVLNEQFF.

This clonotype was observed many times. The V and J genes are TRBV10-3 and TRBJ2-6, with D perhaps TRBD2 (6 bases). Germline V lookup: CDR1 ENHRY, CDR2 SYGVKD. The CDR3 covers 16 residues. Trimming removed 2 bases from V and 4 bases from J, with 12 bases in between. For the CDR3, the DNA is TGTGCCATCAGTGAGATGGGGGGAACGGGGGCCAACGTCCTGACTTTC. Translating it yields CAISEMGGTGANVLTF.

This rearrangement joins TRBV19 to TRBJ2-1; D not certain. Germline V CDR1 and CDR2: LNHDA, SQIVND (reference sequence). V was clipped by 3 bases and J by 5 bases, with 17 bases between them. The CDR3 sequence is 16 residues long. In DNA form, the CDR3 reads TGTGCCAGTAGTATCCGACCCCGGCGGACCGACAATGAGCAGTTCTTC. Protein sequence: CASSIRPRRTDNEQFF.

This clonotype was detected many times. The chain carries TRBV2 and TRBJ1-1, with no clear D. Trimming pared 0 bases from V and 5 bases from J, leaving 7 bases between. The CDR3 covers 13 residues. Per germline, CDR1 SNHLY and CDR2 FYNNEI. In DNA, the CDR3 is TGTGCCAGCAGTGAAGCGCCCGAGACTGAAGCTTTCTTT. Its translation is CASSEAPETEAFF. The variable domain in full, completed from reference TRBV2 and TRBJ1-1, reads EPEVTQTPSHQVTQMGQEVILRCVPISNHLYFYWYRQILGQKVEFLVSFYNNEISEKSEIFDDQFSVERPDGSNFTLKIRSTKLEDSAMYFCASSEAPETEAFFGQGTRLTVV.

The V call is TRBV27, the J call TRBJ2-7, with 7 bases aligning to TRBD1. This CDR3 is built from 14 residues. Germline loops: CDR1 MNHEY, CDR2 SMNVEV (reference sequence). J lost 5 bases, V lost 4 bases, and 8 bases had no gene match. CDR3 in DNA: TGTGCCAGCAGTTCACGACAGGGCTTCAACGAGCAGTACTTC. Its protein is CASSSRQGFNEQYF.

V gene TRBV2 combines with J gene TRBJ2-7; TRBD2 aligns across 10 bases. The CDR3 totals 15 residues. Trimming cost V 5 bases and J 7 bases; bases outside gene matches: 11. CDR1 SNHLY and CDR2 FYNNEI come from the germline V gene. The CDR3 here is CASSPASGGLREQYF. The CDR3 coding sequence is TGTGCCAGCAGTCCCGCTAGCGGGGGCCTGAGGGAGCAGTACTTC.

This chain joins TRBV10-3 and TRBJ2-1; 12 nucleotides line up with TRBD1. This CDR3 is built from 16 residues. The germline V gene has CDR1 ENHRY and CDR2 SYGVKD. V shed 6 bases and J 2 bases; nucleotides not matched to a gene: 5. The DNA of the CDR3 is TGTGCCATCAGACGGGACAGGGGGCGGCCCTACAATGAGCAGTTCTTC. Translating gives CAIRRDRGRPYNEQFF.

This chain joins TRBV6-1 and TRBJ1-1, with TRBD1 matching over 8 bases. CDR3 length equals 14 residues. CDR1 and CDR2 (germline): MNHNS, SASEGT. Germline trimming cut 5 bases from V and 0 bases from J; bases unmatched to any gene: 2. The DNA of the CDR3 is TGTGCCAGCAGTAAACAGGGGGTGAACACTGAAGCTTTCTTT. It yields the protein CASSKQGVNTEAFF.

The rearrangement uses TRBV13 and TRBJ1-1; D call uncertain. Germline V gives CDR1 PRHDT, CDR2 FYEKMQ (reference sequence). The CDR3 has 15 residues. V was pared by 0 bases and J by 2 bases, with 10 bases between. CDR3 loop: CASSLGPERNTEAFF. CDR3 in DNA: TGTGCCAGCAGCTTAGGCCCCGAACGTAACACTGAAGCTTTCTTT.

This chain uses TRBV3-1 with TRBJ2-1, with 8 bases matching TRBD2. With V trimmed by 2 bases and J by 0 bases, 12 bases remained unmatched. Per the germline V gene, CDR1 is LGHDT and CDR2 is YNNKEL (reference sequence). The CDR3 runs to 19 residues. The CDR3 coding sequence is TGTGCCAGCAGCCAAAGCCAGCTTAGCGGGAAGGTCTCCTACAATGAGCAGTTCTTC. Encoded protein: CASSQSQLSGKVSYNEQFF.

In its sample, this clonotype was seen many times. The J gene is TRBJ1-1, the V gene TRBV7-6, with 8 bases that match TRBD1. This CDR3 is built from 14 residues. The V gene end was trimmed by 5 bases and the J gene end by 1 base; junction bases not matched to a gene: 3. The germline V gene encodes CDR1 SGHVS and CDR2 FNYEAQ. Written as DNA, the CDR3 is TGTGCCAGCAGCCACGGACAGGGGAACACTGAAGCTTTCTTT. Its protein product is CASSHGQGNTEAFF.

This clonotype was detected many times. The rearrangement links TRBV11-2 to TRBJ2-5; D might be TRBD1 (6 bases). The CDR3 runs 15 residues. Germline loops: CDR1 SGHAT, CDR2 FQNNGV. With 2 bases removed from V and 3 bases from J, the gap between germline ends came to 13 bases. The CDR3 DNA follows: TGTGCCAGCAGCTTAACCCCAGGGGCAAAAGAGACCCAGTACTTC. Encoded protein: CASSLTPGAKETQYF.

This chain uses TRBV29-1 with TRBJ1-1; D uncertain. V dropped 0 bases and J dropped 0 bases, with 8 bases sitting between them. CDR1 and CDR2 from the germline V gene are SQVTM and ANQGSEA. This CDR3 contains 14 residues. The CDR3 nucleotides are TGCAGCGTTGAAGATAACAGCTTGAACACTGAAGCTTTCTTT. Encoded protein: CSVEDNSLNTEAFF.

This clonotype has a count of ten or more. This chain connects TRBV6-2 or TRBV6-3 to TRBJ2-7; 9 nucleotides agree with TRBD2. The germline V gene has CDR1 MNHEY and CDR2 SVGEGT. Trimming cost V 8 bases and J 3 bases; bases outside gene matches: 14. The CDR3 consists of 16 residues. The CDR3 sequence is CASRGGSGSRIYEQYF. The CDR3 region has the DNA TGTGCCAGCCGCGGGGGTAGCGGGAGTAGGATCTACGAGCAGTACTTC.